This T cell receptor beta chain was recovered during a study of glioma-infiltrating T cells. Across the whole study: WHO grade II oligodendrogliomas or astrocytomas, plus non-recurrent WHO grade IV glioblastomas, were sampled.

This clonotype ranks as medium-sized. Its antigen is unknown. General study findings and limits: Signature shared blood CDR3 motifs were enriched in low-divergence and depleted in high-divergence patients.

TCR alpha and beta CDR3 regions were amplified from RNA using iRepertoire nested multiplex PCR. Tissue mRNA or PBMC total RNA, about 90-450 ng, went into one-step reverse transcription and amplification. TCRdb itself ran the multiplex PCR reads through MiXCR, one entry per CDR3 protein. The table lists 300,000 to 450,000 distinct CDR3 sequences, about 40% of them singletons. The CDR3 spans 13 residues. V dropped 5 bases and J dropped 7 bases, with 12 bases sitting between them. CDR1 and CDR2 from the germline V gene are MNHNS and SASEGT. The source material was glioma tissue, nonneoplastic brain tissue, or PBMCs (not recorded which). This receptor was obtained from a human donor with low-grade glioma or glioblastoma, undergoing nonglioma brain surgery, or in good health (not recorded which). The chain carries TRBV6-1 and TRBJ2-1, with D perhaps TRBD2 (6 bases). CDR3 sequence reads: CASSYSGANEQFF. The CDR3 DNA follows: TGTGCCAGCAGTTATAGCGGAGCGAATGAGCAGTTCTTC.